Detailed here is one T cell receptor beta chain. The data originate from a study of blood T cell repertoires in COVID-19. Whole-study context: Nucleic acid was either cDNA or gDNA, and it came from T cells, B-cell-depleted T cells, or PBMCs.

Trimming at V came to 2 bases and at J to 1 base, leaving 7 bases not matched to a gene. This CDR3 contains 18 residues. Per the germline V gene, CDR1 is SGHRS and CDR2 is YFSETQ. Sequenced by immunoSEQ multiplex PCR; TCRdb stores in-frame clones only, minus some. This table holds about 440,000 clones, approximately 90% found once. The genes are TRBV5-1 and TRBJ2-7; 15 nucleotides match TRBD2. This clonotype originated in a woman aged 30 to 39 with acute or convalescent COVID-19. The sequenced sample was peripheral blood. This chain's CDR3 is CASSFTRTSGGDSYEQYF. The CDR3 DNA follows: TGCGCCAGCAGCTTTACACGGACTAGCGGGGGGGATTCCTACGAGCAGTACTTC.